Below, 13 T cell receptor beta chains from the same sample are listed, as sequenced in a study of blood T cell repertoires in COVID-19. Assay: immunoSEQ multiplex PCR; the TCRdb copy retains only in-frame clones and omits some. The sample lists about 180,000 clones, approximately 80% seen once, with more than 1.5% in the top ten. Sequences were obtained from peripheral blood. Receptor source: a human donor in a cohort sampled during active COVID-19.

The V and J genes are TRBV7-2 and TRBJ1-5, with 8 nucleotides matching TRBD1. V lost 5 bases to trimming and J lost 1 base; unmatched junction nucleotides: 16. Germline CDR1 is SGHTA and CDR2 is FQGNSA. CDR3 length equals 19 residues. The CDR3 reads CASSPRQGRGFGSNQPQHF. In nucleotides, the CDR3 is TGTGCCAGCAGCCCCCGACAGGGGCGAGGGTTCGGGAGCAATCAGCCCCAGCATTTT.

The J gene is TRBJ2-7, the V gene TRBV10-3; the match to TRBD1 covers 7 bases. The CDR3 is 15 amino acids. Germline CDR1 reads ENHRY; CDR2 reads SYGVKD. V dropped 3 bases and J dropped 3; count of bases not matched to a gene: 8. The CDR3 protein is CAISDPRGGFYEQYF. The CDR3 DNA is TGTGCCATCAGTGACCCGAGAGGGGGCTTCTACGAGCAGTACTTC.

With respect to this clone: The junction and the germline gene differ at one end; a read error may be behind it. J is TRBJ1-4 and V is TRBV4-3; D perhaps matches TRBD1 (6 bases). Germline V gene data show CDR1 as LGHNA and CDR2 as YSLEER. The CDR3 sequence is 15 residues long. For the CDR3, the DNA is TGCGCCAGCAGCCAAGACGGACAGTCTAATCAAAAACTGTTTTTT. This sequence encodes CASSQDGQSNQKLFF.

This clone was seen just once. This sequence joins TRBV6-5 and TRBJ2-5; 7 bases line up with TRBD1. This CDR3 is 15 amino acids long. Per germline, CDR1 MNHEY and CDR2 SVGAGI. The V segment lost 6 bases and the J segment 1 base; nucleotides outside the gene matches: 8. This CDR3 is CASSRSGTVQETQYF. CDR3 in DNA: TGTGCCAGCAGCCGCTCCGGGACAGTCCAAGAGACCCAGTACTTC.

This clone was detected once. The CDR3 spells CATSDFGYGGDTQYF. The CDR3 nucleotides read TGTGCCACCAGTGATTTTGGGTACGGGGGAGATACGCAGTATTTT. This chain uses TRBV24-1 with TRBJ2-3; a weak D match, TRBD2 (6 bases). Trimming stripped 1 base from V and 5 bases from J, with 12 bases between. The CDR3 loop spans 15 amino acids. Germline lookup yields CDR1 KGHDR and CDR2 SFDVKD.

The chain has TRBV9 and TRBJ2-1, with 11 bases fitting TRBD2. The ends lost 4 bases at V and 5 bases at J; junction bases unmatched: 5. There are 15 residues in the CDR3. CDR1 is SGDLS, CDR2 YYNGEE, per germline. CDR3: CASSLTSGSHNEQFF. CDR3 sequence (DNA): TGTGCCAGCAGCCTCACTAGCGGGAGCCACAATGAGCAGTTCTTC.

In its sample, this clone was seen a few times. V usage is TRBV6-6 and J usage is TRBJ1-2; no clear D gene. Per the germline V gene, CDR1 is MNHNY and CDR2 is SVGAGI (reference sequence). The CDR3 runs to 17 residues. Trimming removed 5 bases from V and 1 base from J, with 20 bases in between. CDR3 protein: CASSPILGQSNNYGYTF. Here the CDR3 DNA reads TGTGCCAGCAGTCCCATCCTTGGGCAGAGTAATAACTATGGCTACACCTTC.

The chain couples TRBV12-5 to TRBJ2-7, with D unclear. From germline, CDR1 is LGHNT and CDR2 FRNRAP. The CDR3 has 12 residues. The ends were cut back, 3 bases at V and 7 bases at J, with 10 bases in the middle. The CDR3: CASGLVLGEQYF. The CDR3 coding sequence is TGTGCTAGTGGTTTAGTACTCGGGGAGCAGTACTTC.

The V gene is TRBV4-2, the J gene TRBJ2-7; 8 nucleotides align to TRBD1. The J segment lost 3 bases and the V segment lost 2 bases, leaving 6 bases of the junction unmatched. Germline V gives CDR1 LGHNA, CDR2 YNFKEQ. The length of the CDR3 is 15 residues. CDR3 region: CASSQRDRSYYEQYF. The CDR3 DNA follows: TGTGCCAGCAGCCAACGGGACAGGAGTTACTACGAGCAGTACTTC.

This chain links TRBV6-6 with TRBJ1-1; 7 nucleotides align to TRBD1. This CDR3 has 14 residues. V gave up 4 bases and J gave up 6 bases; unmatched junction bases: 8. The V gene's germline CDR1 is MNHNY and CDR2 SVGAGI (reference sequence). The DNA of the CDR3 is TGTGCCAGCAGTTCGCACGACAGGGAGGCTGAAGCTTTCTTT. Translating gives CASSSHDREAEAFF.

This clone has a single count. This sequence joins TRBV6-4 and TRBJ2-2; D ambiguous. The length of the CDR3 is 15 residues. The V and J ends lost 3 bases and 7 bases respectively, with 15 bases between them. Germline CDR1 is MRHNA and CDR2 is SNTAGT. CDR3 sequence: CASSELAGVGGELFF. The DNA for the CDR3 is TGTGCCAGCAGTGAACTCGCAGGCGTGGGCGGGGAGCTGTTTTTT.

The CDR3 DNA reads TGTGCCAGCAGGCCGGGTGGTGTATTTAACACCGGGGAGCTGTTTTTT. It translates to CASRPGGVFNTGELFF. The chain recombines TRBV27 with TRBJ2-2, with no clear D. The V and J ends lost 6 bases and 2 bases respectively, with 16 bases between them. CDR3 size: 16 residues. Germline V gene lookup returns CDR1 MNHEY and CDR2 SMNVEV (reference sequence).

The CDR3 here is CASSVGQGAQEQYF. CDR3 DNA sequence: TGTGCCAGCAGCGTAGGGCAGGGGGCGCAAGAGCAGTACTTC. The rearrangement uses TRBV9 and TRBJ2-7; 8 bases map to TRBD1. The CDR3 is 14 residues long. Looked up from germline, CDR1 is SGDLS and CDR2 is YYNGEE. With V trimmed by 0 bases and J by 7 bases, 6 bases remained unmatched.